The rows below give T cell receptor beta chains drawn from one sample of a study of shared clonotypes between healthy human individuals. Libraries were prepared by immunoSEQ multiplex PCR; TCRdb keeps only in-frame clonotypes and omits some of them. There are some 2.1 million clones in the sample; 90% to 95% occur only once, and more than 0.1% lies in the top ten. Sequencing used naive CD4+ T cells sorted from blood. These receptors all come from a man aged 18-30 years in good health. CDR3s include the opening cysteine and the closing phenylalanine or tryptophan. A D gene is named only where the DNA matches it firmly. Size values are once, few and many counts, or a class for expanded clones, and some rows have none.

clone size: .
J gene: TRBJ2-7
V gene: TRBV10-1
D gene: TRBD1
CDR3 protein: CASSPGQSYEQYF
CDR3 DNA: TGCGCCAGCAGCCCGGGACAGTCCTACGAGCAGTACTTC

clone size: .
J gene: TRBJ2-5
V gene: TRBV29-1
D gene: TRBD2
CDR3 protein: CSVLTGTSGAGGTQYF
CDR3 DNA: TGCAGCGTCCTTACGGGGACTAGCGGGGCCGGGGGGACCCAGTACTTC

clone size: once
J gene: TRBJ2-7
V gene: TRBV2
D gene: .
CDR3 protein: CASKEEQSSSYEQYF
CDR3 DNA: TGTGCCAGCAAGGAGGAACAGTCGAGCTCCTACGAGCAGTACTTC

clone size: .
J gene: TRBJ1-5
V gene: TRBV6-1
D gene: TRBD1
CDR3 protein: CASSSRGLNNQPQHF
CDR3 DNA: TGTGCCAGCAGCAGCAGGGGGCTAAACAATCAGCCCCAGCATTTT

clone size: .
J gene: TRBJ1-5
V gene: TRBV19
D gene: TRBD1
CDR3 protein: CASLARSRGRGQPQHF
CDR3 DNA: TGTGCCAGTTTGGCCCGCAGCAGGGGGCGAGGTCAGCCCCAGCATTTT

clone size: few
J gene: TRBJ1-5
V gene: TRBV4-3
D gene: .
CDR3 protein: CASSQDRVQPQHF
CDR3 DNA: TGCGCCAGCAGCCAAGATCGGGTTCAGCCCCAGCATTTT

clone size: .
J gene: TRBJ1-1
V gene: TRBV29-1
D gene: TRBD1
CDR3 protein: CSVDGQGLNTEAFF
CDR3 DNA: TGCAGCGTTGACGGACAGGGGCTGAACACTGAAGCTTTCTTT

clone size: .
J gene: TRBJ1-1
V gene: TRBV4-1
D gene: .
CDR3 protein: CASSQVDRAAEAFF
CDR3 DNA: TGCGCCAGCAGCCAAGTGGACCGAGCAGCTGAAGCTTTCTTT

clone size: .
J gene: TRBJ1-5
V gene: TRBV6-6
D gene: .
CDR3 protein: CASRLDGNQPQHF
CDR3 DNA: TGTGCCAGCAGGCTCGATGGCAATCAGCCCCAGCATTTT

clone size: .
J gene: TRBJ2-1
V gene: TRBV27
D gene: .
CDR3 protein: CASSPPPGRTNEQFF
CDR3 DNA: TGTGCCAGCAGCCCCCCTCCGGGCCGCACCAATGAGCAGTTCTTC

clone size: .
J gene: TRBJ2-1
V gene: TRBV10-1
D gene: .
CDR3 protein: CASSGSSRNEQFF
CDR3 DNA: TGCGCCAGCAGTGGCTCTAGTCGGAATGAGCAGTTCTTC

clone size: .
J gene: TRBJ1-1
V gene: TRBV28
D gene: .
CDR3 protein: CASSLRGTEAFF
CDR3 DNA: TGTGCCAGCAGTTTGAGGGGAACCGAAGCTTTCTTT

clone size: .
J gene: TRBJ1-1
V gene: TRBV6-1
D gene: TRBD1
CDR3 protein: CASSEYRGPPPEAFF
CDR3 DNA: TGTGCCAGCAGTGAGTACAGGGGACCCCCCCCTGAAGCTTTCTTT

clone size: .
J gene: TRBJ2-7
V gene: TRBV18
D gene: .
CDR3 protein: CASSPDRSEQYF
CDR3 DNA: TGTGCCAGCTCACCCGACAGGAGCGAGCAGTACTTC

clone size: .
J gene: TRBJ2-5
V gene: TRBV10-3
D gene: .
CDR3 protein: CAISDSGLQETQYF
CDR3 DNA: TGTGCCATCAGTGACTCGGGACTCCAGGAGACCCAGTACTTC

clone size: .
J gene: TRBJ2-7
V gene: TRBV5-1
D gene: TRBD2
CDR3 protein: CASRPPSGSGVGEQYF
CDR3 DNA: TGCGCCAGCCGCCCGCCTAGCGGGAGTGGGGTTGGGGAGCAGTACTTC

clone size: .
J gene: TRBJ2-7
V gene: TRBV7-8
D gene: .
CDR3 protein: CASSLSVSDEQYF
CDR3 DNA: TGTGCCAGCAGCTTAAGCGTTAGCGACGAGCAGTACTTC

clone size: .
J gene: TRBJ1-4
V gene: TRBV2
D gene: .
CDR3 protein: CASQRQGTVLFF
CDR3 DNA: TGTGCCAGCCAGCGGCAGGGAACAGTGCTGTTTTTT

clone size: .
J gene: TRBJ1-5
V gene: TRBV7-2
D gene: .
CDR3 protein: CASSLDITQPQHF
CDR3 DNA: TGTGCCAGCAGCTTAGATATCACACAGCCCCAGCATTTT

clone size: .
J gene: TRBJ2-1
V gene: TRBV7-3
D gene: .
CDR3 protein: CASSLDLGRYNEQFF
CDR3 DNA: TGTGCCAGCAGCCTTGATCTAGGGCGCTACAATGAGCAGTTCTTC

clone size: .
J gene: TRBJ1-1
V gene: TRBV7-6
D gene: .
CDR3 protein: CASSPGDSYTEAFF
CDR3 DNA: TGTGCCAGCAGCCCGGGTGACAGTTACACTGAAGCTTTCTTT

clone size: .
J gene: TRBJ1-4
V gene: TRBV21-1
D gene: .
CDR3 protein: CASSKTGWGEKLFF
CDR3 DNA: TGTGCCAGCAGCAAGACAGGTTGGGGAGAAAAACTGTTTTTT

clone size: .
J gene: TRBJ2-7
V gene: TRBV6-5
D gene: .
CDR3 protein: CASSYAPGHHLVEQYF
CDR3 DNA: TGTGCCAGCAGTTACGCACCGGGACACCACCTGGTCGAGCAGTACTTC

clone size: .
J gene: TRBJ1-4
V gene: TRBV28
D gene: .
CDR3 protein: CASSPRDSLNEKLFF
CDR3 DNA: TGTGCCAGCAGCCCCCGGGACTCTCTTAATGAAAAACTGTTTTTT

clone size: .
J gene: TRBJ1-5
V gene: TRBV5-8
D gene: TRBD1
CDR3 protein: CASRQGYQPQHF
CDR3 DNA: TGTGCCAGCCGACAGGGATATCAGCCCCAGCATTTT

clone size: once
J gene: TRBJ1-5
V gene: TRBV19
D gene: TRBD1
CDR3 protein: CASNRPSGQGNQPQHF
CDR3 DNA: TGTGCCAGTAATCGACCATCCGGACAGGGGAATCAGCCCCAGCATTTT

clone size: .
J gene: TRBJ1-6
V gene: TRBV27
D gene: TRBD1
CDR3 protein: CASSSRDRFNSPLHF
CDR3 DNA: TGTGCCAGCAGTTCACGGGACAGATTTAATTCACCCCTCCACTTT

clone size: .
J gene: TRBJ1-3
V gene: TRBV6-1
D gene: .
CDR3 protein: CASRTSSGNTIYF
CDR3 DNA: TGTGCCAGCAGAACCAGTAGTGGAAACACCATATATTTT

clone size: .
J gene: TRBJ2-5
V gene: TRBV20-1
D gene: .
CDR3 protein: CSASPETQYF
CDR3 DNA: TGCAGTGCTAGTCCCGAGACCCAGTACTTC

clone size: .
J gene: TRBJ1-5
V gene: TRBV6-5
D gene: TRBD1
CDR3 protein: CASRLTGGGNQPQHF
CDR3 DNA: TGTGCCAGCAGACTTACAGGGGGAGGCAATCAGCCCCAGCATTTT

clone size: .
J gene: TRBJ2-2
V gene: TRBV11-2
D gene: .
CDR3 protein: CASSLVQARTGELFF
CDR3 DNA: TGTGCCAGCAGCTTAGTACAGGCGAGGACCGGGGAGCTGTTTTTT

clone size: .
J gene: TRBJ1-6
V gene: TRBV5-1
D gene: .
CDR3 protein: CASSYGTDNSPLHF
CDR3 DNA: TGCGCCAGCAGCTACGGGACGGACAATTCACCCCTCCACTTT

clone size: .
J gene: TRBJ2-7
V gene: TRBV19
D gene: .
CDR3 protein: CASSIGAGGPYEQYF
CDR3 DNA: TGTGCCAGTAGTATAGGAGCGGGTGGTCCCTACGAGCAGTACTTC

clone size: .
J gene: TRBJ1-1
V gene: TRBV7-9
D gene: TRBD1
CDR3 protein: CASSKSFGTVFSNTEAFF
CDR3 DNA: TGTGCCAGCAGCAAGTCTTTTGGGACAGTTTTTTCGAACACTGAAGCTTTCTTT

clone size: .
J gene: TRBJ2-7
V gene: TRBV18
D gene: .
CDR3 protein: CASSPGAGGAYEQYF
CDR3 DNA: TGTGCCAGCTCACCGGGGGCAGGAGGGGCCTACGAGCAGTACTTC

clone size: .
J gene: TRBJ1-6
V gene: TRBV7-9
D gene: .
CDR3 protein: CASSPKGVGNSPLHF
CDR3 DNA: TGTGCCAGCAGCCCAAAGGGGGTGGGCAATTCACCCCTCCACTTT

clone size: .
J gene: TRBJ2-7
V gene: TRBV30
D gene: .
CDR3 protein: CAWSAYYEQYF
CDR3 DNA: TGTGCCTGGAGTGCCTACTACGAGCAGTACTTC

clone size: .
J gene: TRBJ1-6
V gene: TRBV5-6
D gene: TRBD1
CDR3 protein: CASSFGTGASPLHF
CDR3 DNA: TGTGCCAGCAGCTTCGGGACAGGGGCTTCACCCCTCCACTTT

clone size: .
J gene: TRBJ2-7
V gene: TRBV5-6
D gene: .
CDR3 protein: CASSLRGLWYEQYF
CDR3 DNA: TGTGCCAGCAGCTTGAGGGGGTTATGGTACGAGCAGTACTTC

clone size: .
J gene: TRBJ2-3
V gene: TRBV19
D gene: TRBD2
CDR3 protein: CASSSQRGDTQYF
CDR3 DNA: TGTGCCAGTAGTTCCCAGCGGGGGGATACGCAGTATTTT

clone size: .
J gene: TRBJ2-3
V gene: TRBV2
D gene: TRBD1
CDR3 protein: CASRTGTGGPGTQYF
CDR3 DNA: TGTGCCAGCAGAACCGGGACAGGGGGCCCAGGTACGCAGTATTTT

clone size: .
J gene: TRBJ2-3
V gene: TRBV5-6
D gene: .
CDR3 protein: CASSFYSSLTDTQYF
CDR3 DNA: TGTGCCAGCAGCTTCTACAGCTCCTTAACAGATACGCAGTATTTT

clone size: .
J gene: TRBJ2-5
V gene: TRBV4-1
D gene: .
CDR3 protein: CASSQAHVETQYF
CDR3 DNA: TGCGCCAGCAGCCAAGCCCACGTTGAGACCCAGTACTTC

clone size: .
J gene: TRBJ1-4
V gene: TRBV6-6
D gene: .
CDR3 protein: CASSSQDSEKLFF
CDR3 DNA: TGTGCCAGCAGTTCCCAGGATAGTGAAAAACTGTTTTTT

clone size: few
J gene: TRBJ1-1
V gene: TRBV29-1
D gene: TRBD1
CDR3 protein: CSVEPPGQQAGAFF
CDR3 DNA: TGCAGCGTTGAACCTCCGGGACAGCAGGCTGGGGCTTTCTTT

clone size: .
J gene: TRBJ1-1
V gene: TRBV9
D gene: .
CDR3 protein: CASSVATKGGHTEAFF
CDR3 DNA: TGTGCCAGCAGCGTAGCTACGAAAGGTGGGCACACTGAAGCTTTCTTT

clone size: .
J gene: TRBJ2-4
V gene: TRBV6-6
D gene: .
CDR3 protein: CASRSQDPPNIQYF
CDR3 DNA: TGTGCCAGCAGGTCCCAAGACCCCCCGAACATTCAGTACTTC

clone size: .
J gene: TRBJ2-7
V gene: TRBV7-9
D gene: .
CDR3 protein: CASSPEHF
CDR3 DNA: TGTGCCAGCAGCCCGGAACACTTC

clone size: once
J gene: TRBJ1-5
V gene: TRBV5-6
D gene: .
CDR3 protein: CASSSYGANQPQHF
CDR3 DNA: TGTGCCAGCAGCTCCTATGGAGCCAATCAGCCCCAGCATTTT

clone size: .
J gene: TRBJ1-6
V gene: TRBV28
D gene: TRBD1
CDR3 protein: CASSSQDRQNSPLHF
CDR3 DNA: TGTGCCAGCAGTTCCCAGGACAGGCAGAATTCACCCCTCCACTTT

clone size: .
J gene: TRBJ1-6
V gene: TRBV28
D gene: TRBD1
CDR3 protein: CASGQNNSPLHF
CDR3 DNA: TGTGCCTCGGGACAGAATAATTCACCCCTCCACTTT

clone size: .
J gene: TRBJ1-1
V gene: TRBV10-1
D gene: .
CDR3 protein: CASREDSNTEAFF
CDR3 DNA: TGCGCCAGCAGGGAGGACAGCAACACTGAAGCTTTCTTT

clone size: few
J gene: TRBJ2-7
V gene: TRBV13
D gene: TRBD2
CDR3 protein: CASSLGGLAASYEQYF
CDR3 DNA: TGTGCCAGCAGCTTAGGTGGACTAGCGGCCTCCTACGAGCAGTACTTC

clone size: .
J gene: TRBJ2-3
V gene: TRBV11-3
D gene: TRBD1
CDR3 protein: CASSPGQGLTDTQYF
CDR3 DNA: TGTGCCAGCAGCCCTGGACAGGGGTTAACAGATACGCAGTATTTT

clone size: .
J gene: TRBJ2-2
V gene: TRBV5-1
D gene: .
CDR3 protein: CASSYREAGELFF
CDR3 DNA: TGCGCCAGCAGCTACAGGGAGGCCGGGGAGCTGTTTTTT

clone size: .
J gene: TRBJ2-5
V gene: TRBV5-6
D gene: TRBD1
CDR3 protein: CASSTGQGETQYF
CDR3 DNA: TGTGCCAGCAGCACTGGACAGGGAGAGACCCAGTACTTC

clone size: .
J gene: TRBJ2-4
V gene: TRBV4-2
D gene: .
CDR3 protein: CASSQDADAKNIQYF
CDR3 DNA: TGTGCCAGCAGCCAAGATGCGGACGCCAAAAACATTCAGTACTTC

clone size: .
J gene: TRBJ2-2
V gene: TRBV5-1
D gene: TRBD1
CDR3 protein: CASSSGTGTNTGELFF
CDR3 DNA: TGCGCCAGCAGCTCGGGGACAGGGACGAACACCGGGGAGCTGTTTTTT

clone size: once
J gene: TRBJ2-7
V gene: TRBV10-3
D gene: .
CDR3 protein: CAISRFGSQYEQYF
CDR3 DNA: TGTGCCATCAGCCGGTTCGGGTCCCAATACGAGCAGTACTTC

clone size: once
J gene: TRBJ2-3
V gene: TRBV7-9
D gene: .
CDR3 protein: CASSSSKGAATDTQYF
CDR3 DNA: TGTGCCAGCAGCTCATCCAAGGGAGCGGCCACAGATACGCAGTATTTT